This is a list of T cell receptor beta chains from one sample in a study of cytomegalovirus exposure and HLA in healthy donors. Clones were read by immunoSEQ multiplex PCR, and TCRdb kept only the in-frame ones, dropping some. The sample lists roughly 180,000 clones; about 83% were seen once. Sequencing was carried out using PBMCs. The receptors here all came from a girl between 10 and 17 years old in good health and CMV-seropositive. CDR3s include the opening cysteine and the closing phenylalanine or tryptophan. D genes are given only for firm matches.

j_gene | v_gene | d_gene | CDR3aa
TRBJ1-2 | TRBV10-3 | NA | CAISAPGGANYGYTF
TRBJ1-6 | TRBV7-9 | NA | CASSLDDSYSPLHF
TRBJ1-3 | TRBV29-1 | TRBD1 | CSVGQGASGNTIYF
TRBJ2-7 | TRBV18 | TRBD1 | CASSLTAPGQTYEQYF
TRBJ1-1 | TRBV4-1 | TRBD1 | CASSHQPGQGTEAFF
TRBJ2-7 | TRBV11-2 | TRBD2 | CASSLDRSGRREQYF
TRBJ1-1 | TRBV9 | NA | CASSVDSHTEAFF
TRBJ2-5 | TRBV6-5 | NA | CASSESRPQGTQYF
TRBJ2-2 | TRBV9 | NA | CASSVSGLTGELFF
TRBJ1-1 | TRBV7-9 | NA | CASSPRAEAFF
TRBJ1-5 | TRBV5-6 | TRBD1 | CASSLQGRQPQHF
TRBJ2-3 | TRBV28 | TRBD2 | CASSLSGGHTDTQYF
TRBJ2-3 | TRBV2 | TRBD2 | CASSSSGGFTDTQYF
TRBJ1-2 | TRBV6-6 | TRBD1 | CASSYSGTGWIYGYTF
TRBJ1-5 | TRBV2 | NA | CASSARFNQPQHF
TRBJ1-2 | TRBV6-5 | NA | CASSYEAYYGYTF
TRBJ1-3 | TRBV5-1 | TRBD1 | CASSVETGEATIYF
TRBJ1-3 | TRBV27 | TRBD1 | CASSLKGGRNTIYF
TRBJ2-3 | TRBV9 | NA | CASSVNGVADTQYF
TRBJ1-2 | TRBV7-3 | TRBD1 | CASSPEGGYYGYTF
TRBJ1-2 | TRBV6-1 | NA | CASRSDSGVYGYTF
TRBJ1-2 | TRBV7-9 | NA | CSSSSGPKQGHYGYTF
TRBJ1-6 | TRBV6-5 | NA | CASSNTGAILHF
TRBJ2-7 | TRBV7-9 | TRBD1 | CASSFQGQGTYEQYF
TRBJ2-3 | TRBV13 | TRBD2 | CASSSSGTSPDTQYF
TRBJ1-5 | TRBV19 | TRBD1 | CASSIETGGGNQPQHF
TRBJ1-5 | TRBV19 | NA | CASSMIGQSNQPQHF
TRBJ1-2 | TRBV2 | NA | CASSENPGQLYGYTF
TRBJ1-5 | TRBV6-6 | NA | CASSSRSSNQPQHF
TRBJ2-7 | TRBV21-1 | NA | CASSNEGGASYEQYF
TRBJ1-2 | TRBV5-8 | NA | CASSLTEDGYTF
TRBJ2-5 | TRBV19 | NA | CASRRDRKQETQYF
TRBJ1-2 | TRBV27 | TRBD1 | CASSFGQGAPSGGYTF
TRBJ1-1 | TRBV27 | TRBD1 | CASSGSPTGRTEAFF
TRBJ2-7 | TRBV18 | NA | CASSTGAGRGEQYF
TRBJ2-7 | TRBV7-9 | NA | CASSLRDSGDEQYF
TRBJ1-1 | TRBV13 | NA | CASSFIAEAATEAFF
TRBJ2-5 | TRBV27 | TRBD2 | CASSKAGILNRETQYF
TRBJ1-2 | TRBV2 | NA | CASRADSSPNNTF
TRBJ1-1 | TRBV11-3 | NA | CASSPRGKLTEAFF
TRBJ2-3 | TRBV6-5 | NA | CASSYRGLTDTQYF
TRBJ2-3 | TRBV7-9 | TRBD2 | CASSPSGGGGSTDTQYF
TRBJ1-1 | TRBV20-1 | NA | CSATSPEVAFF
TRBJ1-1 | TRBV28 | NA | CASSYQVEAFF
TRBJ2-3 | TRBV4-1 | TRBD2 | CASSKDGGGGVKDTQYF
TRBJ1-2 | TRBV5-4 | NA | CASSPGGVRNYGYTF
TRBJ1-2 | TRBV5-1 | NA | CASSLGGPLLGYTF
TRBJ2-2 | TRBV5-1 | TRBD1 | CASRATGIGELFF
TRBJ1-1 | TRBV29-1 | NA | CSAYRDRNTEAFF
TRBJ1-2 | TRBV25-1 | NA | CASSEGGIGANYGYTF
TRBJ2-3 | TRBV7-7 | NA | CASSCGQGGIQDTQYF
TRBJ2-1 | TRBV5-1 | TRBD2 | CASSSGTSGGLSSYNEQFF
TRBJ1-1 | TRBV30 | NA | CAWSVHGNSWNTEAFF